This T cell receptor beta chain was retrieved from a study of T cells after posttransplantation cyclophosphamide. Findings and limits, study-wide: Later blood repertoires were often dominated by clones from the donor CD8+ memory compartment. Tissue-infiltrating T cells from skin or gut overlapped little with blood T cells.

This clone has ten or more counts. Its target is unknown. TCRdb's table, derived via immunoSEQ multiplex PCR, lists solely in-frame clones and lacks some. The sample contains 35,000 to 55,000 clones, none occurring once; approximately 2.2% lies in the top ten. CDR3 length: 14 amino acids. The germline CDR1 and CDR2 sequences are SGHDT and YYEEEE. Trimming cost V 2 bases and J 2 bases, with 11 bases left between them. On the day of bone marrow donation, the related graft donor provided peripheral blood. The rearrangement joins TRBV5-6 to TRBJ2-7, with D perhaps TRBD2 (5 bases). Sequencing was performed on PBMCs. The origin of this receptor is a man aged 35-49 years in good health, CMV-negative, and a related stem cell transplant donor. Here the CDR3 DNA reads TGTGCCAGCAGCTTCCTAGCAGGTGCCTACGAGCAGTACTTC. It is translated as CASSFLAGAYEQYF.